The entry below describes one T cell receptor beta chain. The sample is drawn from a study of blood T cells in healthy people across ages. A second 7 to 11 cycle PCR used barcoded and J-beta primers. TCRdb reanalysed the 5' RACE reads using MiXCR and keeps one entry per CDR3 protein. The profile shows about 1.8 million distinct CDR3 sequences, around 50% of them singletons. This CDR3 has 16 amino acids. The V gene's germline CDR1 is PRHDT and CDR2 FYEKMQ (reference sequence). Unmatched junction bases numbered 10, after V lost 6 bases and J lost 2 bases. V and J are TRBV13 and TRBJ2-1; TRBD1 matches 7 bases. The sequenced sample was blood. The receptor's source is a woman in her 40s in good health. The CDR3 here is CASSSRQGTTYNEQFF. In DNA form, the CDR3 reads TGTGCCAGCAGTTCTAGACAGGGAACAACCTACAATGAGCAGTTCTTC.